The sequence of this TCR beta chain was determined in a study of blood T cell repertoires in COVID-19. Turning to the study itself: In each case, the material was cDNA or gDNA derived from T cells, B-cell-depleted T cells, or PBMCs.

Germline V gene sequence: CDR1 SGHDT, CDR2 YYEEEE. The length of the CDR3 is 15 residues. V was shortened by 0 bases and J by 9 bases, with 15 bases between the two germline ends. This clone was counted a few times. Source study methods: Estimation of nucleated cell counts relied on the amplification of reference gene primers. Clones were read by immunoSEQ multiplex PCR, and TCRdb kept only the in-frame ones, dropping some. That table is the source of V, J and clone size, and D and trimming were worked out from the DNA. The sample holds some 80,000 clones; around four fifths are singletons and the top ten take just under 10%.

This TCR derives from a human donor in a cohort sampled during active COVID-19. Source material: peripheral blood. The J gene is TRBJ2-2, the V gene TRBV5-6; a possible D gene is TRBD2 (5 bases). CDR3 protein: CASSLGGLPLRELFF. DNA of the CDR3: TGTGCCAGCAGCTTGGGAGGGCTACCTTTGCGGGAGCTGTTTTTT.